This T cell receptor (beta chain) was captured by sequencing in a study of T-cell memory formation after mild COVID-19. On the study more broadly: There were largely donor-specific TCR clusters.

Notes on this clonotype: Its antigen is undetermined.

Study-wide results and limits: For second-wave clones that peaked at day 37, SARS-CoV-2 specificity went unverified. CD4+ clones that contracted lay mainly in CM and EM; CD8+ ones lay in EMRA. Cross-reactive memory seemingly joined, as some responding clones were found in pre-infection memory.

V gave up 0 bases and J gave up 4 bases, with 13 bases separating them. CDR1 and CDR2 (germline): SGHRS, YFSETQ. The CDR3 contains 15 residues. MiXCR, applied by TCRdb to the 5' RACE reads, yields one record per CDR3 protein. In the table there are about 260,000 distinct CDR3 sequences, around 8% of which are singletons. The receptor comes from a man between 18 and 29 years old who had mild COVID-19 (a few samples of this study predate the infection). Cell type and time point are not known. Specimen: PBMCs or a T cell subset sorted from them (not recorded which). The rearrangement uses TRBV5-1 and TRBJ1-2, with D possibly matching TRBD1 (6 bases). The CDR3 nucleotides read TGCGCCAGCAGCTTGGGGGGGGCTCCCCTCTATGGCTACACCTTC. Translating it yields CASSLGGAPLYGYTF.